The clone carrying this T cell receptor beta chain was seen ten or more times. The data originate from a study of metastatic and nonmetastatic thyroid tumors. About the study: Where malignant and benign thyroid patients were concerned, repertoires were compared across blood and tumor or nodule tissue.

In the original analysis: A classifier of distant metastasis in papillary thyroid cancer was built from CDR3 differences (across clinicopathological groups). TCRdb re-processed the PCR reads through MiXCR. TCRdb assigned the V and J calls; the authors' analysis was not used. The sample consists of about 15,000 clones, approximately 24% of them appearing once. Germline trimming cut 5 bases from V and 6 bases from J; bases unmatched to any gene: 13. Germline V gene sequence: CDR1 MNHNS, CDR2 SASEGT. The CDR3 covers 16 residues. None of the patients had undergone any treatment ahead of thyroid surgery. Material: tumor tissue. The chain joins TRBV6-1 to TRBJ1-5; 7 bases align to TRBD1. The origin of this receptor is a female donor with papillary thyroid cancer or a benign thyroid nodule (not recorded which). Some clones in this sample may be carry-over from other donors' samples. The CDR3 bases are TGTGCCAGCAGTCCTAGGGACAGTTTGGGAGGTCAGCCCCAGCATTTT. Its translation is CASSPRDSLGGQPQHF.